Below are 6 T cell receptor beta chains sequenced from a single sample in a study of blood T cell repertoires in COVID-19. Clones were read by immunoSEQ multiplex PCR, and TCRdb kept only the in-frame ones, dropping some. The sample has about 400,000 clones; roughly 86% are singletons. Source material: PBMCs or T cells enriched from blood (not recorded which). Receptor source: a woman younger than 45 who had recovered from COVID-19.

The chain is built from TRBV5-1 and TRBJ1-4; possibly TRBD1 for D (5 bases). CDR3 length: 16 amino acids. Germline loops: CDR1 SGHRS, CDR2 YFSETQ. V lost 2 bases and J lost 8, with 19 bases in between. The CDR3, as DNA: TGCGCCAGCAGCTTCGACCCAGTGGGAAGGGGAGAAAAACTGTTTTTT. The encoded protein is CASSFDPVGRGEKLFF. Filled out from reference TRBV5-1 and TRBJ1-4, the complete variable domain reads KAGVTQTPRYLIKTRGQQVTLSCSPISGHRSVSWYQQTPGQGLQFLFEYFSETQRNKGNFPGRFSGRQFSNSRSEMNVSTLELGDSALYLCASSFDPVGRGEKLFFGSGTQLSVL.

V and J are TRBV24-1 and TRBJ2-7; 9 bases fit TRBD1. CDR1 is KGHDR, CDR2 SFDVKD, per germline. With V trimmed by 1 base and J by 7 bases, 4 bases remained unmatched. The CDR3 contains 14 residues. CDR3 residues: CATSDFGQGTEQYF. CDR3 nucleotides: TGTGCCACCAGTGATTTCGGACAGGGGACGGAGCAGTACTTC.

The CDR3 DNA follows: TGTGCCAGCTCAGAGAGACAGGGGAAGCTCTCTGGGGCCAACGTCCTGACTTTC. It specifies CASSERQGKLSGANVLTF. V gene TRBV18 combines with J gene TRBJ2-6, with 8 bases lining up with TRBD1. Germline V gene sequence: CDR1 KGHSH, CDR2 LQKENI. V trimming: 5 bases; J trimming: 0 bases; junction bases outside the gene matches: 9. CDR3 length: 18 amino acids.

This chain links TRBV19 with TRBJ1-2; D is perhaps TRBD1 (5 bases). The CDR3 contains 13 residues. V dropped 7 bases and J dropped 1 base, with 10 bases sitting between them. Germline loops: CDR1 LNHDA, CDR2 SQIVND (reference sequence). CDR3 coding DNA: TGTGCCAGTACCCAGACAGTTAACTATGGCTACACCTTC. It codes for CASTQTVNYGYTF. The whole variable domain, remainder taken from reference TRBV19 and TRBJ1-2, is DGGITQSPKYLFRKEGQNVTLSCEQNLNHDAMYWYRQDPGQGLRLIYYSQIVNDFQKGDIAEGYSVSREKKESFPLTVTSAQKNPTAFYLCASTQTVNYGYTFGSGTRLTVV.

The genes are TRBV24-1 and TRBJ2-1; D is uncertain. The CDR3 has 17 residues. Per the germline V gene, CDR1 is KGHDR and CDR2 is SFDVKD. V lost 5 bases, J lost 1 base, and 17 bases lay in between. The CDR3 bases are TGTGCCACCAGTGTAGCCCCTTCGTCCGGGTCCTACAATGAGCAGTTCTTC. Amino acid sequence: CATSVAPSSGSYNEQFF.

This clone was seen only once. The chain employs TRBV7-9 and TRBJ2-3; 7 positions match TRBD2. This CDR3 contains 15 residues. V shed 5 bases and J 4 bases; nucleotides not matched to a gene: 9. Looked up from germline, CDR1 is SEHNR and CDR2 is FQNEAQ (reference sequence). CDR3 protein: CASSPSGLGADTQYF. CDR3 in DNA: TGTGCCAGCAGCCCTAGCGGTTTGGGCGCAGATACGCAGTATTTT.